This T cell receptor (beta chain) was obtained from a study of Graves' ophthalmopathy and Graves' hyperthyroidism. Whole-study context: Peripheral blood was gathered at the point of initial diagnosis, before any treatment started. Study conclusions and caveats: At just under 71% sensitivity and roughly 72% specificity, the model predicted progression of the ophthalmopathy.

Per germline, CDR1 SNHLY and CDR2 FYNNEI. The CDR3 extends over 15 amino acids. V lost 7 bases and J lost 2; bases outside the gene matches: 6. Researchers turned away patients with other autoimmune diseases, uncontrolled infections, pregnancy or lactation. TCR beta CDR3 amplification used RNA transcripts. First-round RT-PCR employed HTBI primers, with a second-round multiplex PCR after it. Each CDR3 protein is one row after TCRdb ran MiXCR on the multiplex PCR reads. The table includes some 250,000 distinct CDR3 sequences, around 42% detected once. The table lists this clonotype with a few counts. The antigen is unknown.

Sequenced: peripheral blood. The TCR originated in an adult man with Graves' ophthalmopathy. The V and J genes are TRBV2 and TRBJ2-7; TRBD2 agrees at 12 bases. The CDR3 coding sequence is TGTGCCAGCACTAGAGGGACTAGCGGGCCCTACGAGCAGTACTTC. It yields the protein CASTRGTSGPYEQYF.